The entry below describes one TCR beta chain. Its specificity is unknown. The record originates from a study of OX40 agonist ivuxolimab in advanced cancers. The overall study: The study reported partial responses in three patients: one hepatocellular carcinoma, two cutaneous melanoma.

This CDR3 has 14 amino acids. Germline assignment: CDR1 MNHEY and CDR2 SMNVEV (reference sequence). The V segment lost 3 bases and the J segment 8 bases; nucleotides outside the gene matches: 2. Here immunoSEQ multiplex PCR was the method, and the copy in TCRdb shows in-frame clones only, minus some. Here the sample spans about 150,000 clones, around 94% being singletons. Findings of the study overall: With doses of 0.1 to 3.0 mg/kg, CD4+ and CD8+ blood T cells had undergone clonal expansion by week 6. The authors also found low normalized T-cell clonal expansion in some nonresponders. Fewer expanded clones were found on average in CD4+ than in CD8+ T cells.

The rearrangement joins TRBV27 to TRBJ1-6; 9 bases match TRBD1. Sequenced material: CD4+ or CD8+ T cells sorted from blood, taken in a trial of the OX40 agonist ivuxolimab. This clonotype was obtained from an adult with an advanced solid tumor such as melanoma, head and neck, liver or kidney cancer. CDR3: CASSFWTGDSPLHF. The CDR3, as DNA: TGTGCCAGCAGTTTCTGGACAGGGGATTCACCCCTCCACTTT.